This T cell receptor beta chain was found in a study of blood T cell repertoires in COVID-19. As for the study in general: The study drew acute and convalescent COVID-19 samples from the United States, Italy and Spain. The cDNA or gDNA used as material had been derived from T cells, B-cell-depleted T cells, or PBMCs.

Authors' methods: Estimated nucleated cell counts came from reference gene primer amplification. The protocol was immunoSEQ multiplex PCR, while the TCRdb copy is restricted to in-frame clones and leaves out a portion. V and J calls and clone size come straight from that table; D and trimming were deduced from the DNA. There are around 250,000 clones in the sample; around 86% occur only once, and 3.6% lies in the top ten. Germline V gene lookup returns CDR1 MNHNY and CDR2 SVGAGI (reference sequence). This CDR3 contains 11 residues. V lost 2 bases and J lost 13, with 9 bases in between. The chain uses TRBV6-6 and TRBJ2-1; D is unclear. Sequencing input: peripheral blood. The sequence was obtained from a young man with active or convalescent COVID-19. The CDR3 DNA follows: TGTGCCAGCAGTTACGGTAGTATCCAGTTCTTC. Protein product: CASSYGSIQFF.